Below are 21 T cell receptor beta chains sequenced from a single sample in a study of technical replicates of blood from a handful of donors. Generated by immunoSEQ multiplex PCR, the TCRdb table keeps only in-frame clones and is missing some. The sample has 14,000 or so clones, roughly four fifths seen once; the top ten hold 9.5% to 15%. Sequencing was done on a sample of PBMCs. The source of these receptors is a human donor in good health.

The rearrangement uses TRBV7-9 and TRBJ2-7, with 13 bases that match TRBD2. Trimming removed 1 base from V and 0 bases from J; junction bases left unmatched: 3. CDR3 length: 17 residues. Germline CDR1 is SEHNR and CDR2 is FQNEAQ (reference sequence). In DNA form, the CDR3 reads TGTGCCAGCAGCTTAGGACTAGCGGGAGGTACCTCCTACGAGCAGTACTTC. Translated: CASSLGLAGGTSYEQYF.

This clone was counted once. The rearrangement joins TRBV5-1 to TRBJ1-5; TRBD1 aligns across 7 bases. There are 15 residues in the CDR3. V was clipped by 1 base and J by 4 bases; unmatched bases: 5. Germline V CDR1 and CDR2: SGHRS, YFSETQ. CDR3 DNA sequence: TGCGCCAGCAGCTTGTCGGACAGGAGTAATCAGCCCCAGCATTTT. It codes for CASSLSDRSNQPQHF.

This clone was counted a single time. CDR3: CASSYSPTSTDTQYF. DNA of the CDR3: TGTGCCAGCAGTTACTCGCCGACTAGCACAGATACGCAGTATTTT. The rearrangement joins TRBV6-5 to TRBJ2-3; D not resolved. This CDR3 is 15 amino acids long. V dropped 0 bases and J dropped 0 bases, with 7 bases sitting between them. Per the germline V gene, CDR1 is MNHEY and CDR2 is SVGAGI.

This chain uses TRBV2 with TRBJ2-3; possible D gene TRBD2, 6 bases. V was cut by 7 bases and J by 2 bases, with 13 bases left in between. The CDR3 contains 14 residues. CDR1 is SNHLY and CDR2 is FYNNEI in the germline V gene. The CDR3 DNA reads as TGTGCCAGCAACGAGGACTACACCACAGATACGCAGTATTTT. It is translated as CASNEDYTTDTQYF.

The sample holds a few counts of this clone. This chain connects TRBV27 to TRBJ2-7; TRBD1 aligns across 8 bases. There are 14 residues in the CDR3. Per germline, CDR1 MNHEY and CDR2 SMNVEV (reference sequence). J lost 6 bases, V lost 3 bases, and 7 bases had no gene match. CDR3 sequence (DNA): TGTGCCAGCAGTTTCGGACAGGGTACAAGCGAGCAGTACTTC. It codes for CASSFGQGTSEQYF.

The chain is built from TRBV6-1 and TRBJ1-1; D unresolved. This CDR3 is 13 amino acids long. In germline, CDR1 is MNHNS, CDR2 SASEGT. Trimming pared 7 bases from V and 2 bases from J, leaving 11 bases between. DNA of the CDR3: TGTGCCAGCACCATTACGGGAAACACTGAAGCTTTCTTT. It translates to CASTITGNTEAFF.

This clone appeared a few times. The CDR3 nucleotides read TGTGCCAGCTCACCACTCGTTGACTCGGGTCTCTACAATGAGCAGTTCTTC. Protein sequence: CASSPLVDSGLYNEQFF. J is TRBJ2-1 and V is TRBV18; D not certain. Germline values: CDR1 KGHSH, CDR2 LQKENI. Trimming cost V 1 base and J 3 bases, with 16 bases left between them. CDR3 size: 17 residues. Using reference TRBV18 and TRBJ2-1 for the parts outside the CDR3, the full variable domain is NAGVMQNPRHLVRRRGQEARLRCSPMKGHSHVYWYRQLPEEGLKFMVYLQKENIIDESGMPKERFSAEFPKEGPSILRIQQVVRGDSAAYFCASSPLVDSGLYNEQFFGPGTRLTVL.

This chain joins TRBV2 and TRBJ1-1; a possible D gene is TRBD1 (5 bases). Germline-derived CDR1 and CDR2 are SNHLY and FYNNEI. V lost 6 bases, J lost 6 bases, and 14 bases lay in between. The CDR3 is 13 amino acids. The CDR3 bases are TGTGCCAGCAGCCTCAGGCGGGACCCTGAAGCTTTCTTT. It encodes CASSLRRDPEAFF.

To note about this clone: As the CDR3 is not closed by the conserved phenylalanine or tryptophan, this likely results from a read error. This chain links TRBV29-1 with TRBJ2-7; TRBD2 matches at 7 bases. V was clipped by 5 bases and J by 2 bases; unmatched bases: 3. Germline CDR1 reads SQVTM; CDR2 reads ANQGSEA. The CDR3 length is 12 residues. Here the CDR3 DNA reads TGCAGCGTTAATGGACTAGCCTACGAGCAGTACCTC. This codes for CSVNGLAYEQYL.

This chain uses TRBV5-1 with TRBJ2-1, with 10 bases fitting TRBD2. CDR3 size: 14 residues. J gave up 4 bases and V 3 bases, and 1 base lay outside the gene matches. Germline V lookup: CDR1 SGHRS, CDR2 YFSETQ. CDR3 in amino acids: CASSSAGGYNEQFF. CDR3 coding DNA: TGCGCCAGCAGCTCAGCGGGAGGGTACAATGAGCAGTTCTTC.

For the CDR3, the DNA is TGTGCCATCAGTGAGGCCGACAGGGGGAATCAGCCCCAGCATTTT. Amino acids: CAISEADRGNQPQHF. The chain carries TRBV10-3 and TRBJ1-5; 9 positions match TRBD1. Germline V lookup: CDR1 ENHRY, CDR2 SYGVKD. The CDR3 has 15 amino acids. J lost 4 bases, V lost 2 bases, and 3 bases had no gene match.

CDR3 sequence reads: CASSPGLAGAPDTQYF. The DNA for the CDR3 is TGTGCCAGCAGTCCAGGACTAGCGGGAGCCCCAGATACGCAGTATTTT. The rearrangement uses TRBV27 and TRBJ2-3, with 13 bases aligning to TRBD2. Germline V gene sequence: CDR1 MNHEY, CDR2 SMNVEV (reference sequence). V lost 5 bases, J lost 4 bases, and 6 bases stayed unmatched. This CDR3 region has 16 residues.

The rearrangement uses TRBV25-1 and TRBJ2-4; D call uncertain. Germline V CDR1 and CDR2: MGHDK, SYGVNS. The ends were cut back, 3 bases at V and 3 bases at J, with 9 bases in the middle. The CDR3 extends over 14 amino acids. CDR3 sequence: CASSDVGGKNIQYF. Written as DNA, the CDR3 is TGTGCCAGCAGTGACGTCGGCGGCAAAAACATTCAGTACTTC.

The J gene is TRBJ2-2, the V gene TRBV7-3, with D possibly being TRBD2 (6 bases). Trimming removed 4 bases from V and 8 bases from J, with 17 bases in between. This CDR3 is built from 15 residues. The germline CDR1 and CDR2 sequences are SGHTA and FQGTGA. CDR3 nucleotide sequence: TGTGCCAGCAGCTCCTGGACTACCCGGGGAGGGGAGCTGTTTTTT. This translates into CASSSWTTRGGELFF. The full variable domain, with the rest looked up from reference TRBV7-3 and TRBJ2-2, is GAGVSQTPSNKVTEKGKYVELRCDPISGHTALYWYRQSLGQGPEFLIYFQGTGAADDSGLPNDRFFAVRPEGSVSTLKIQRTERGDSAVYLCASSSWTTRGGELFFGEGSRLTVL.

The gene calls are TRBV29-1 and TRBJ2-7, with 12 bases fitting TRBD2. The ends lost 1 base at V and 4 bases at J; junction bases unmatched: 11. The CDR3 sequence is 17 residues long. In germline, CDR1 is SQVTM, CDR2 ANQGSEA. The CDR3 loop is CSVEVRLAGGFGYEQYF. Written as DNA, the CDR3 is TGCAGCGTTGAAGTTCGGCTAGCGGGAGGGTTCGGGTACGAGCAGTACTTC.

The chain joins TRBV19 to TRBJ2-4; 7 nucleotides match TRBD2. Germline CDR1 reads LNHDA; CDR2 reads SQIVND (reference sequence). CDR3 length: 14 residues. Unmatched junction bases numbered 6, after V lost 4 bases and J lost 6 bases. CDR3: CASSTGGGTNIQYF. The CDR3 nucleotides read TGTGCCAGTAGTACTGGGGGAGGGACAAACATTCAGTACTTC.

In this sample, this clone turned up a few times. The chain joins TRBV28 to TRBJ1-1; D possibly corresponds to TRBD1 (5 bases). Germline V gene lookup returns CDR1 MDHEN and CDR2 SYDVKM. V dropped 5 bases and J dropped 1 base, with 8 bases sitting between them. CDR3 size: 13 residues. The CDR3 DNA follows: TGTGCCAGCAGTCCCCAGGGGAACACTGAAGCTTTCTTT. This encodes CASSPQGNTEAFF.

The chain couples TRBV6-1 to TRBJ2-7; 9 positions match TRBD1. V was pared by 5 bases and J by 5 bases, with 10 bases of the junction left unmatched. The CDR3 is 15 residues long. CDR1 and CDR2 from the germline V gene are MNHNS and SASEGT. CDR3 in amino acids: CASSFEPGQGNEQYF. In DNA, the CDR3 is TGTGCCAGCAGTTTTGAACCGGGACAGGGAAACGAGCAGTACTTC.

The DNA of the CDR3 is TGTGCCAGCAGTGAGATACTAGCGGGAGGGGGCAATGAGCAGTTCTTC. It codes for CASSEILAGGGNEQFF. The chain uses TRBV25-1 and TRBJ2-1; 13 bases line up with TRBD2. The germline V gene encodes CDR1 MGHDK and CDR2 SYGVNS. The V gene end was trimmed by 3 bases and the J gene end by 6 bases; junction bases not matched to a gene: 5. This CDR3 spans 16 amino acids.

The J gene is TRBJ2-7, the V gene TRBV28; 9 bases match TRBD1. V shed 2 bases and J 3 bases; nucleotides not matched to a gene: 5. The CDR3 totals 15 residues. The germline V gene encodes CDR1 MDHEN and CDR2 SYDVKM. Here the CDR3 reads CASSLPGTGIYEQYF. The CDR3 DNA sequence: TGTGCCAGCAGTTTACCCGGGACAGGGATCTACGAGCAGTACTTC.

The rearrangement uses TRBV10-3 and TRBJ2-3; D might be TRBD2 (7 bases). The V gene lost 6 bases and the J gene lost 1 base, with 14 bases spanning the gap. Germline-derived CDR1 and CDR2 are ENHRY and SYGVKD. There are 15 residues in the CDR3. The CDR3, as DNA: TGTGCCATCAGGCCGCAGGGGAGGGGCACAGATACGCAGTATTTT. It translates to CAIRPQGRGTDTQYF.